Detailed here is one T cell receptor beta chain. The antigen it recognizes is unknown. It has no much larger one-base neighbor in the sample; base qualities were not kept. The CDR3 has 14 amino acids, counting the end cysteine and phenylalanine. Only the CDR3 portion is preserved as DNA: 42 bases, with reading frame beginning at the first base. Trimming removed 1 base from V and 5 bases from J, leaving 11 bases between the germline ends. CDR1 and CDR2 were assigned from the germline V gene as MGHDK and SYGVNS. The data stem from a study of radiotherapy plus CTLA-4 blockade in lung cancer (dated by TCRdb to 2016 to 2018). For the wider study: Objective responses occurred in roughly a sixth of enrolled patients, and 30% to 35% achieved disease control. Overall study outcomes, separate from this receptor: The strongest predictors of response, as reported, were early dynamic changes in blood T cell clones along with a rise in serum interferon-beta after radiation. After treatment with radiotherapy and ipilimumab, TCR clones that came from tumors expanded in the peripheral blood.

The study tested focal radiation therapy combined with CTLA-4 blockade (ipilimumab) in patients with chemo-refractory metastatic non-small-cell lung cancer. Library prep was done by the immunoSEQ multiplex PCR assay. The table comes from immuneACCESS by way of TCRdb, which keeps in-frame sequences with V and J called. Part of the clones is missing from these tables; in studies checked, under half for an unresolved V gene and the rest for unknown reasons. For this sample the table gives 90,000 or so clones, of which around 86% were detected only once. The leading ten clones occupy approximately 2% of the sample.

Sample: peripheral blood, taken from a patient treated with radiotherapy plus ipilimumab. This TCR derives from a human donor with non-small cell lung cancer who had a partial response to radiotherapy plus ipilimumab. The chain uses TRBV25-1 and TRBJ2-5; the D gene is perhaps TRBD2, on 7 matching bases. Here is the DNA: TGTGCCAGCAGTGAATGGGGGGGCTCTGAGACCCAGTACTTC. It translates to CASSEWGGSETQYF.